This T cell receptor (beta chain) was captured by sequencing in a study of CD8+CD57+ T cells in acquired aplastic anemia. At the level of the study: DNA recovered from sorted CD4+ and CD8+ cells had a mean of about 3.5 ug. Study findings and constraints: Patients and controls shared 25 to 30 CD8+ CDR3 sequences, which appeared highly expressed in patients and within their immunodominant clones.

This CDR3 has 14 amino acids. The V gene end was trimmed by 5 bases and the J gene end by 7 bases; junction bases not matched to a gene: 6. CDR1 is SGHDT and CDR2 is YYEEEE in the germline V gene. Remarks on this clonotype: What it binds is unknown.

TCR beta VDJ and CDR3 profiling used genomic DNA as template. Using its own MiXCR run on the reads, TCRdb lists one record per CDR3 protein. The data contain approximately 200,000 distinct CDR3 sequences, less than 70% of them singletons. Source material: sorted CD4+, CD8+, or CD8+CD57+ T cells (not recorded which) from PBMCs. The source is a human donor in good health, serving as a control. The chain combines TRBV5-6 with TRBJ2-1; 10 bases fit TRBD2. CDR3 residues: CASSSAGGVNEQFF. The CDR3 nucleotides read TGTGCCAGCAGTTCAGCGGGGGGGGTGAATGAGCAGTTCTTC.